A selection of T cell receptor beta chains follows, all from one sample in a study of cytomegalovirus exposure and HLA in healthy donors. Only in-frame clones appear in the TCRdb table, and some are missing; sequencing was by immunoSEQ multiplex PCR. The sample contains more than 85,000 clones, roughly 15% of which appear only once. The sample taken for sequencing was PBMCs. Receptors were obtained from a female donor in good health and CMV-seronegative. CDR3s include the opening cysteine and the closing phenylalanine or tryptophan. The order of the fields is CDR3 protein, CDR3 DNA, V gene, clone size, J gene, D gene. The D gene is left open where the match is weak. Expanded clones are given a class, and other clones once, few, many or no size at all.

CDR3 protein: CASQGAVRGELFF
CDR3 DNA: TGTGCCAGCCAGGGGGCTGTGAGGGGGGAGCTGTTTTTT
V gene: TRBV28
clone size: -
J gene: TRBJ2-2
D gene: TRBD1

CDR3 protein: CASSLSGNNQPQHF
CDR3 DNA: TGTGCCAGCAGTTTGTCAGGGAACAATCAGCCCCAGCATTTT
V gene: TRBV28
clone size: few
J gene: TRBJ1-5
D gene: -

CDR3 protein: CSVPGAVNTEAFF
CDR3 DNA: TGCAGCGTTCCTGGGGCAGTCAACACTGAAGCTTTCTTT
V gene: TRBV29-1
clone size: -
J gene: TRBJ1-1
D gene: -

CDR3 protein: CASSLLDNSYEQYF
CDR3 DNA: TGTGCCAGCAGCTTATTGGACAACTCCTACGAGCAGTACTTC
V gene: TRBV7-2
clone size: few
J gene: TRBJ2-7
D gene: -

CDR3 protein: CASSDYYEQYF
CDR3 DNA: TGTGCCAGCAGTGACTACTACGAGCAGTACTTC
V gene: TRBV25-1
clone size: -
J gene: TRBJ2-7
D gene: -

CDR3 protein: CASSPPVPGQGSYNEQFF
CDR3 DNA: TGTGCCAGCTCACCACCGGTTCCGGGACAGGGGTCCTACAATGAGCAGTTCTTC
V gene: TRBV18
clone size: few
J gene: TRBJ2-1
D gene: TRBD1

CDR3 protein: CASSLVAGRGQETQYF
CDR3 DNA: TGTGCCAGCAGCTTAGTAGCGGGGAGGGGTCAAGAGACCCAGTACTTC
V gene: TRBV7-9
clone size: few
J gene: TRBJ2-5
D gene: TRBD2

CDR3 protein: CASSFAGAEAFF
CDR3 DNA: TGTGCCAGCAGCTTCGCCGGGGCTGAAGCTTTCTTT
V gene: TRBV7-6
clone size: few
J gene: TRBJ1-1
D gene: -

CDR3 protein: CATSERTQETQYF
CDR3 DNA: TGTGCCACCAGCGAGCGGACTCAAGAGACCCAGTACTTC
V gene: TRBV15
clone size: few
J gene: TRBJ2-5
D gene: -

CDR3 protein: CASSIAGPFETQYF
CDR3 DNA: TGTGCCAGTAGTATCGCGGGTCCCTTCGAGACCCAGTACTTC
V gene: TRBV19
clone size: few
J gene: TRBJ2-5
D gene: -

CDR3 protein: CASSADPSGFTQETQYF
CDR3 DNA: TGTGCCAGCAGCGCGGACCCTAGCGGATTTACCCAAGAGACCCAGTACTTC
V gene: TRBV5-6
clone size: few
J gene: TRBJ2-5
D gene: TRBD2